This TCR beta chain appears in the sequencing data of a study of molecular identifiers for immune sequencing clone quantification. This clonotype showed up many times. This CDR3 contains 12 residues. The V end lost 5 bases, the J end lost 4 bases, and 6 bases lay between the germline ends. Looked up from germline, CDR1 is MNHNY and CDR2 is SVGAGI (reference sequence). Sorted cells numbering roughly 19,000 to 1,000,000, with 10%, 30% or 50% RNA, yielded the naive CD8 libraries. In the sort, naive CD8 T cells were defined as CD8+CD4-CCR7+CD45RA+. TCRdb re-derived calls from the PCR reads in MiXCR, one entry per CDR3 protein. The sample yields 600,000 to 650,000 distinct CDR3 sequences, less than 20% seen once.

The chain combines TRBV6-6 with TRBJ1-5; D not resolved. The receptor's source is a human donor in good health. Some libraries in this study had Jurkat cell RNA spiked in. The sample comprised naive CD8+ T cells from blood, with Jurkat cell RNA spiked in. As to subset: FACS-sorted CD8+CD4-CCR7+CD45RA+ naive T cells. The CDR3 region is CASSALNQPQHF. CDR3 DNA sequence: TGTGCCAGCAGTGCCCTAAATCAGCCCCAGCATTTT.